This TCR beta chain was obtained from a study of shared clonotypes between healthy human individuals. Study-level results: Across subsets, estimated richness was generally greater for naive than for memory populations.

Concerning this clone itself: No antigen is known for it.

This CDR3 region has 16 residues. The V segment lost 5 bases and the J segment 3 bases; nucleotides outside the gene matches: 8. Germline CDR1 and CDR2: SGHVS and FQNEAQ. DNA at about 210 ng, 25,000 to 35,000 T cell genomes, went into sorted-subset replicate PCRs. Profiling relied on immunoSEQ multiplex PCR, and the TCRdb table lists in-frame clones only, not all of them. This sample has about 2.3 million clones; around 92% occur once, and the top ten carry 0.3% to 0.45%. The sequence was collected from a man in his late teens or twenties in good health. Some clones in this sample may be carry-over from other donors' samples. This chain uses TRBV7-8 with TRBJ2-3; 10 nucleotides agree with TRBD2. Sequencing input: naive CD4+ T cells from PBMCs. Stated subset: CD45RA+ positively selected. Written as DNA, the CDR3 is TGTGCCAGCAGCGCCAGGAGGACTAGCGGAACAGATACGCAGTATTTT. Protein: CASSARRTSGTDTQYF. The variable domain in full, with the rest retrieved from reference TRBV7-8 and TRBJ2-3, is GAGVSQSPRYKVAKRGQDVALRCDPISGHVSLFWYQQALGQGPEFLTYFQNEAQLDKSGLPSDRFFAERPEGSVSTLKIQRTQQEDSAVYLCASSARRTSGTDTQYFGPGTRLTVL.